Each of the 13 T cell receptor beta chains below was sequenced from the same sample in a study of human T cells and chemical hapten exposure listed by TCRdb under 2021. The method behind the library was RACE. The sequencer was a NextSeq 500. Using fastp trimming at Q25 and MiXCR clonotype assembly, TCRdb reanalyzed the public sequencing data and kept in-frame beta chains. Rows with one shared CDR3 protein collapse into an entry with the most common genes and DNA. Here the sample has some 350,000 distinct CDR3 sequences; 6% to 8.5% occur a single time. 7.5% to 9% of the sample rests with the top ten. Explained via the paper, the time point label denotes: patch test 1, 2 weeks after DPC sensitization. What the treatment or condition label conveys for this sample: therapeutic diphenylcyclopropenone sensitization with weekly scalp DPC. The sample in question was whole blood, obtained in connection with sensitization to the hapten diphenylcyclopropenone (DPC). These TCRs come from a woman younger than 35 with alopecia areata. Some clones in this sample may be carry-over from other donors' samples.

This clonotype appeared a few times. The V and J genes are TRBV4-3 and TRBJ2-5; 7 bases agree with TRBD1. Per the germline V gene, CDR1 is LGHNA and CDR2 is YSLEER. Unmatched junction bases numbered 3, after V lost 0 bases and J lost 5 bases. CDR3 length: 14 residues. CDR3 in amino acids: CASSQDDRVETQYF. Written as DNA, the CDR3 is TGCGCCAGCAGCCAAGATGACAGGGTGGAGACCCAGTACTTC.

This chain uses TRBV18 with TRBJ1-2, with D possibly TRBD1 on 5 matching bases. V lost 3 bases and J 5 bases, leaving 19 bases between the germline ends. In germline, CDR1 is KGHSH, CDR2 LQKENI. This CDR3 contains 16 residues. The DNA for the CDR3 is TGTGCCAGCTCACCCCCCTGGCAGGGAGGTGGGTATGGCTACACCTTC. Translation gives CASSPPWQGGGYGYTF.

This chain uses TRBV15 with TRBJ2-3; no clear D gene. The CDR3 consists of 14 residues. Looked up from germline, CDR1 is LNHNV and CDR2 is YYDKDF (reference sequence). Trimming took 4 bases from V and 0 from J, leaving 8 bases between them. CDR3 DNA sequence: TGTGCCACCAGCAAACCGATTAGCACAGATACGCAGTATTTT. The encoded protein is CATSKPISTDTQYF.

This clonotype was detected ten times or more. The chain recombines TRBV7-8 with TRBJ2-6, with D possibly being TRBD2 (5 bases). The ends were cut back, 4 bases at V and 8 bases at J, with 12 bases in the middle. Germline V gene lookup returns CDR1 SGHVS and CDR2 FQNEAQ. This CDR3 has 14 amino acids. The CDR3 coding sequence is TGTGCCAGCAGCTCCCTCCGGGGAACCAACGTCCTGACTTTC. Amino acid sequence: CASSSLRGTNVLTF.

In this sample, this clonotype turned up many times. CDR3 nucleotide sequence: TGCAGTGCTACCGCCGGGACAGAAGTCCCAGAGACCCAGTACTTC. Its protein product is CSATAGTEVPETQYF. V is TRBV20-1 and J is TRBJ2-5; 7 positions agree with TRBD1. This CDR3 is 15 amino acids long. V lost 4 bases and J lost 4; bases outside the gene matches: 12. CDR1 and CDR2 from the germline V gene are DFQATT and SNEGSKA (reference sequence).

This chain uses TRBV6-2 or TRBV6-3 with TRBJ2-2; unclear D gene. The CDR3 runs 13 residues. Between the trimmed V and J ends, which lost 4 bases and 4 bases, there was a span of 7 bases. The germline V gene has CDR1 MNHEY and CDR2 SVGEGT. This chain's CDR3 is CASSSALTGELFF. The CDR3 DNA reads as TGTGCCAGCAGTTCCGCACTCACCGGGGAGCTGTTTTTT.

The gene calls are TRBV7-9 and TRBJ1-5, with D perhaps TRBD1 (6 bases). Between the trimmed V and J ends, which lost 5 bases and 4 bases, there was a span of 15 bases. The CDR3 extends over 15 amino acids. CDR1 SEHNR and CDR2 FQNEAQ come from the germline V gene (reference sequence). CDR3 DNA: TGTGCCAGCAGCCTAACGGGGGGCGAGAATCAGCCCCAGCATTTT. Translating gives CASSLTGGENQPQHF.

The chain combines TRBV6-5 with TRBJ2-3, with 10 bases matching TRBD1. This CDR3 is 16 amino acids long. Germline V gene lookup returns CDR1 MNHEY and CDR2 SVGAGI. V lost 4 bases, J lost 1 base, and 5 bases stayed unmatched. CDR3: CASSFPGTGGTDTQYF. DNA for the CDR3: TGTGCCAGCAGTTTCCCAGGGACAGGGGGCACAGATACGCAGTATTTT.

In its sample, this clonotype was seen many times. CDR3 residues: CASSSTPGTAIYEQYF. The CDR3 DNA reads TGTGCCAGCAGCTCGACCCCCGGGACAGCGATCTACGAGCAGTACTTC. This chain uses TRBV5-6 with TRBJ2-7; 7 positions agree with TRBD1. Germline V gene lookup returns CDR1 SGHDT and CDR2 YYEEEE. The CDR3 has 16 residues. J lost 3 bases, V lost 3 bases, and 12 bases had no gene match.

There are a few counts of this clonotype. The V and J genes are TRBV5-1 and TRBJ1-5, with 7 bases fitting TRBD1. Germline V gene lookup returns CDR1 SGHRS and CDR2 YFSETQ. V lost 0 bases and J lost 6; bases outside the gene matches: 3. This CDR3 has 14 amino acids. The CDR3 loop is CASSLEQGSQPQHF. The DNA for the CDR3 is TGCGCCAGCAGCTTGGAACAGGGGAGTCAGCCCCAGCATTTT.

This chain uses TRBV10-3 with TRBJ1-2; the match to TRBD1 covers 8 bases. With 6 bases clipped from V and 6 bases from J, the junction kept 6 bases outside the gene matches. There are 13 residues in the CDR3. Germline CDR1 and CDR2: ENHRY and SYGVKD. CDR3 sequence (DNA): TGTGCCATCAGAGAGACAGGGGATAATGGCTACACCTTC. Amino acid sequence: CAIRETGDNGYTF.

This clonotype was found a few times. The rearrangement joins TRBV6-5 to TRBJ2-3, with TRBD2 identical over 12 bases. The CDR3 is 15 residues long. Germline CDR1 and CDR2: MNHEY and SVGAGI. The ends lost 5 bases at V and 5 bases at J; junction bases unmatched: 5. CDR3 amino acids: CASSRTSGALDTQYF. The CDR3 DNA reads as TGTGCCAGCAGTCGGACTAGCGGGGCACTAGATACGCAGTATTTT.

This clonotype was recorded at least ten times. V is TRBV6-2 or TRBV6-3 and J is TRBJ1-5; unclear D gene. V lost 0 bases to trimming and J lost 0 bases, with 12 bases between them. The germline V gene encodes CDR1 MNHEY and CDR2 SVGEGT. CDR3 length: 17 amino acids. This CDR3 reads CASSYSDFDYSNQPQHF. CDR3 DNA sequence: TGTGCCAGCAGTTACTCCGATTTCGACTATAGCAATCAGCCCCAGCATTTT.